The 23 T cell receptor beta chains below were found in one sample sequenced in a study of T cell responses to AZD1222 COVID-19 vaccine. TCRdb's table, derived via immunoSEQ multiplex PCR, lists solely in-frame clones and lacks some. The table shows 110,000 to 150,000 clones, with 92% occurring only once. The input for sequencing was peripheral blood, taken on day 0 of AZD1222 vaccination. Receptors originate from an adult in good health.

The V gene is TRBV19, the J gene TRBJ1-5; 7 bases are shared with TRBD1. The CDR3 runs to 12 residues. The germline CDR1 and CDR2 sequences are LNHDA and SQIVND (reference sequence). The J segment lost 7 bases and the V segment lost 6 bases, leaving 3 bases of the junction unmatched. CDR3 nucleotides: TGTGCCAGTAGCAAAGGGGGCCAGCCCCAGCATTTT. Its translation: CASSKGGQPQHF.

The V call is TRBV24-1, the J call TRBJ2-7; D is possibly TRBD2 (7 bases). V gave up 3 bases and J gave up 5 bases, with 13 bases separating them. This CDR3 region has 14 residues. The germline V gene has CDR1 KGHDR and CDR2 SFDVKD. In nucleotides, the CDR3 is TGTGCCACCAGTGATCCTACGGGGGGCGACGAGCAGTACTTC. It yields the protein CATSDPTGGDEQYF.

The genes are TRBV30 and TRBJ1-4; the D is unclear. The length of the CDR3 is 10 residues. Per the germline V gene, CDR1 is GTSNPN and CDR2 is SVGIG (reference sequence). V was trimmed by 5 bases and J by 6 bases, leaving 4 bases between them. The CDR3 spells CAWGDEKLFF. The CDR3 bases are TGTGCCTGGGGTGATGAAAAACTGTTTTTT.

The chain carries TRBV9 and TRBJ1-1; TRBD1 matches at 7 bases. CDR1 SGDLS and CDR2 YYNGEE come from the germline V gene. There are 14 residues in the CDR3. J gave up 8 bases and V 0 bases, and 7 bases lay outside the gene matches. The CDR3 sequence is CASSVGTGAPEAFF. The CDR3 DNA reads TGTGCCAGCAGCGTAGGGACAGGCGCCCCCGAAGCTTTCTTT.

The chain employs TRBV5-1 and TRBJ1-1; 8 bases match TRBD1. Germline assignment: CDR1 SGHRS and CDR2 YFSETQ. This CDR3 region has 14 residues. Trimming cost V 3 bases and J 5 bases; bases outside gene matches: 6. CDR3 sequence (DNA): TGCGCCAGCAGCTCTACAGGGGGGGCAACTGAAGCTTTCTTT. Protein product: CASSSTGGATEAFF.

The CDR3 reads CASSPHRSSYGYTF. The CDR3 nucleotides read TGTGCCAGCAGCCCCCACCGGTCTTCCTATGGCTACACCTTC. The chain joins TRBV6-2 or TRBV6-3 to TRBJ1-2; D unresolved. Germline CDR1 and CDR2: MNHEY and SVGEGT. CDR3 length equals 14 residues. Trimming took 6 bases from V and 4 from J, leaving 15 bases between them.

The chain combines TRBV3-1 (or the pseudogene TRBV3-2) with TRBJ1-1, with 7 bases aligning to TRBD1. Germline V gives CDR1 LGHDT, CDR2 YNNKEL (reference sequence). CDR3 length equals 16 residues. V was clipped by 1 base and J by 0 bases; unmatched bases: 5. DNA for the CDR3: TGTGCCAGCAGCCAAGGGACAGGCATAATGAACACTGAAGCTTTCTTT. Translated, it gives CASSQGTGIMNTEAFF.

V is TRBV5-1 and J is TRBJ2-1; 9 bases align to TRBD2. Germline trimming cut 5 bases from V and 5 bases from J; bases unmatched to any gene: 8. Germline V CDR1 and CDR2: SGHRS, YFSETQ. The CDR3 totals 15 residues. CDR3 amino acids: CASSRALAGDNEQFF. CDR3 DNA: TGCGCCAGCAGTCGCGCTTTAGCGGGGGACAATGAGCAGTTCTTC.

The rearrangement uses TRBV4-1 and TRBJ2-7, with TRBD2 identical over 8 bases. Looked up from germline, CDR1 is MGHRA and CDR2 is YSYEKL. The trim removed 5 bases at V and 5 bases at J, leaving 11 bases unmatched. This CDR3 is 15 amino acids long. CDR3 loop: CASSKPGLVTDEQYF. CDR3 DNA: TGCGCCAGCAGCAAACCGGGACTAGTCACAGACGAGCAGTACTTC.

V and J are TRBV18 and TRBJ1-1; 11 positions agree with TRBD1. CDR1 KGHSH and CDR2 LQKENI come from the germline V gene. CDR3 size: 17 residues. J lost 2 bases, V lost 5 bases, and 10 bases had no gene match. In DNA, the CDR3 is TGTGCCAGCTCATCTTTAAGGACAGGGGGCACCAACACTGAAGCTTTCTTT. Protein sequence: CASSSLRTGGTNTEAFF.

This clone is a singleton in its sample. The V and J genes are TRBV6-2 or TRBV6-3 and TRBJ2-3, with 11 bases fitting TRBD2. The junction had 4 bases not matched to a gene; V was cut back by 2 bases and J by 3 bases. Per germline, CDR1 MNHEY and CDR2 SVGEGT. The CDR3 totals 16 residues. This CDR3 is CASSYPSGGLTDTQYF. CDR3 DNA sequence: TGTGCCAGCAGTTACCCTAGCGGGGGGCTAACAGATACGCAGTATTTT.

The J gene is TRBJ2-3, the V gene TRBV5-1; TRBD2 agrees at 13 bases. Trimming cost V 4 bases and J 2 bases; bases outside gene matches: 7. There are 17 residues in the CDR3. The V gene's germline CDR1 is SGHRS and CDR2 YFSETQ. CDR3 residues: CASSPGLAGAPTDTQYF. For the CDR3, the DNA is TGCGCCAGCAGCCCTGGACTAGCGGGGGCCCCCACAGATACGCAGTATTTT.

The chain recombines TRBV5-1 with TRBJ1-5; 7 bases are shared with TRBD1. This CDR3 is built from 16 residues. CDR1 and CDR2 (germline): SGHRS, YFSETQ. V lost 4 bases and J lost 3; bases outside the gene matches: 10. The CDR3 DNA sequence: TGCGCCAGCAGCCTAATCCCGACAGGGAACAATCAGCCCCAGCATTTT. Translated, it gives CASSLIPTGNNQPQHF.

This clone was detected only once. The genes are TRBV3-1 (or the pseudogene TRBV3-2) and TRBJ2-3; D may be TRBD1 (5 bases). Germline V CDR1 and CDR2: LGHDT, YNNKEL (reference sequence). With 5 bases removed from V and 4 bases from J, the gap between germline ends came to 13 bases. The CDR3 is made up of 14 amino acids. The CDR3 sequence: CASSSSRAADTQYF. The DNA of the CDR3 is TGTGCCAGCAGCTCAAGCAGGGCCGCAGATACGCAGTATTTT.

The V call is TRBV2, the J call TRBJ1-2; 8 positions match TRBD1. The CDR3 has 14 amino acids. Germline V CDR1 and CDR2: SNHLY, FYNNEI. Trimming cost V 5 bases and J 0 bases; bases outside gene matches: 2. The CDR3 DNA reads as TGTGCCAGCAGTCCGGACAGGGCTAACTATGGCTACACCTTC. Translating gives CASSPDRANYGYTF.

The J gene is TRBJ1-2, the V gene TRBV18; D perhaps matches TRBD1 (5 bases). This CDR3 has 12 residues. Germline-derived CDR1 and CDR2 are KGHSH and LQKENI. V lost 3 bases, J lost 7 bases, and 9 bases lay in between. CDR3 in amino acids: CASSPRGLGYTF. For the CDR3, the DNA is TGTGCCAGCTCACCTCGGGGCCTTGGCTACACCTTC.

The J gene is TRBJ2-1, the V gene TRBV3-1 (or the pseudogene TRBV3-2); 7 positions agree with TRBD2. The CDR3 contains 11 residues. The germline V gene encodes CDR1 LGHDT and CDR2 YNNKEL (reference sequence). The J segment lost 6 bases and the V segment lost 10 bases, leaving 3 bases of the junction unmatched. The CDR3 bases are TGTGCCACGGGGGGTGTCAATGAGCAGTTCTTC. Translated, it gives CATGGVNEQFF.

V is TRBV9 and J is TRBJ1-2; possibly TRBD1 for D (5 bases). The CDR3 has 13 residues. The V gene's germline CDR1 is SGDLS and CDR2 YYNGEE. V lost 0 bases, J lost 2 bases, and 5 bases lay in between. CDR3 residues: CASSVDRNYGYTF. The CDR3 coding sequence is TGTGCCAGCAGCGTAGACAGGAACTATGGCTACACCTTC.

The genes are TRBV5-4 and TRBJ2-3; TRBD2 agrees at 8 bases. This CDR3 is 16 amino acids long. V lost 5 bases and J lost 3; bases outside the gene matches: 11. Germline CDR1 SGHNT, CDR2 YYREEE (reference sequence). The CDR3 nucleotides read TGTGCCAGCAGGGGCGGGAGGCAGGGCGGAACAGATACGCAGTATTTT. Its protein product is CASRGGRQGGTDTQYF.

The V gene is TRBV7-3, the J gene TRBJ1-6, with D hard to call. This CDR3 has 13 residues. V lost 5 bases and J lost 7, with 9 bases in between. Looked up from germline, CDR1 is SGHTA and CDR2 is FQGTGA. In DNA form, the CDR3 reads TGTGCCAGCAGCCACAACACAAATTCACCCCTCCACTTT. Amino acid sequence: CASSHNTNSPLHF.

The chain has TRBV11-2 and TRBJ1-3, with TRBD1 identical over 10 bases. Germline assignment: CDR1 SGHAT and CDR2 FQNNGV. The junction had 3 bases not matched to a gene; V was cut back by 4 bases and J by 0 bases. The CDR3 has 16 residues. The CDR3 here is CASSSTGGRSGNTIYF. In DNA form, the CDR3 reads TGTGCCAGCAGCTCGACAGGGGGCCGCTCTGGAAACACCATATATTTT.

The rearrangement links TRBV19 to TRBJ1-4, with 7 bases that match TRBD1. Germline lookup yields CDR1 LNHDA and CDR2 SQIVND (reference sequence). Trimming removed 6 bases from V and 3 bases from J; junction bases left unmatched: 4. The CDR3 spans 14 residues. The CDR3 DNA reads TGTGCCAGTAGACGGACAGGCCCTAATGAAAAACTGTTTTTT. It yields the protein CASRRTGPNEKLFF.

In this sample, this clone turned up once. The chain recombines TRBV19 with TRBJ2-6; D not resolved. CDR3 length equals 14 residues. Trimming cost V 8 bases and J 0 bases, with 8 bases left between them. The V gene's germline CDR1 is LNHDA and CDR2 SQIVND (reference sequence). The chain's CDR3 is CASRDLSGANVLTF. CDR3 bases: TGTGCCAGTCGTGATCTCTCTGGGGCCAACGTCCTGACTTTC.